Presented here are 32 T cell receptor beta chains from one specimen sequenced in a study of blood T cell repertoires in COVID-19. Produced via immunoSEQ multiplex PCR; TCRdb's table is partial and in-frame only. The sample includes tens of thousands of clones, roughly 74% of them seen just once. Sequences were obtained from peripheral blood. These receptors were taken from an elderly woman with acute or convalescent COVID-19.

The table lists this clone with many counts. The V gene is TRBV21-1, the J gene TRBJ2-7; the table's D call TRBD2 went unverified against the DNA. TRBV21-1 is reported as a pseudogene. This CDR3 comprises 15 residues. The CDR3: CASSNRWPSSYEQYF. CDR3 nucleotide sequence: TGTGCCAGCAGCAATAGATGGCCTAGCAGTTACGAGCAGTACTTC.

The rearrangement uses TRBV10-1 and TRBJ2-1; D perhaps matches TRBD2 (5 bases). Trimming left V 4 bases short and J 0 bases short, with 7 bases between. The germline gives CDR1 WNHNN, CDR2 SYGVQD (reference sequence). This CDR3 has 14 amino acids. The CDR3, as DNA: TGCGCCAGCAGTGCGGGGAGCTCCTACAATGAGCAGTTCTTC. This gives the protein CASSAGSSYNEQFF.

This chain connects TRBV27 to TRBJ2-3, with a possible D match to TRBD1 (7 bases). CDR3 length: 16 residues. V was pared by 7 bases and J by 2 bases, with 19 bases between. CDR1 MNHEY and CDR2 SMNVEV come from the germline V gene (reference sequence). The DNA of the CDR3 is TGTGCCAGCACCCATAATAGGAGGGGGCTCACAGATACGCAGTATTTT. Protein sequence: CASTHNRRGLTDTQYF.

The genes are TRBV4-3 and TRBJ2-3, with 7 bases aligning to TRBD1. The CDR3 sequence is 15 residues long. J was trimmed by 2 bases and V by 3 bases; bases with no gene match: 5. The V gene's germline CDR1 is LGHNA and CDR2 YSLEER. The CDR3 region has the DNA TGCGCCAGCAGCCAGCCGGGACAGCTCACAGATACGCAGTATTTT. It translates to CASSQPGQLTDTQYF.

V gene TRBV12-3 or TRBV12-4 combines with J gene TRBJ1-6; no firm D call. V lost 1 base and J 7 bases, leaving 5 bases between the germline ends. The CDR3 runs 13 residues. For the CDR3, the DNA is TGTGCCAGCAGTTTAGGCCTAAATTCACCCCTCCACTTT. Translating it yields CASSLGLNSPLHF.

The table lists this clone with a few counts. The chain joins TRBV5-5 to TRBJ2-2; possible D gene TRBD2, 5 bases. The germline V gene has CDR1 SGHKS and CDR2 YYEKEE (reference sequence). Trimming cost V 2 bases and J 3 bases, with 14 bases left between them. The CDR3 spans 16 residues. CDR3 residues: CASSLTGWQYTGELFF. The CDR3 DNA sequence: TGTGCCAGCAGCTTAACGGGGTGGCAATACACCGGGGAGCTGTTTTTT.

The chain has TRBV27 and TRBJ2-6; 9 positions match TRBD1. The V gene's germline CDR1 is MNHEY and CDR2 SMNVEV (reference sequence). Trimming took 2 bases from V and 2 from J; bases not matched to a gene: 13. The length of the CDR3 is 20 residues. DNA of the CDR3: TGTGCCAGCAGTTTAAAAGGGACAGGGACCCTCCTGGCTGGGGCCAACGTCCTGACTTTC. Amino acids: CASSLKGTGTLLAGANVLTF.

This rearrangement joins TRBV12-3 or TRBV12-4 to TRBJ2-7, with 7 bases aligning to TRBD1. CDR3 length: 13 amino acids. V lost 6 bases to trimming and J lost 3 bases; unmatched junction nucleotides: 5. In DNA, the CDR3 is TGTGCCAGCAGAAGGGACAGACTCTACGAGCAGTACTTC. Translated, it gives CASRRDRLYEQYF.

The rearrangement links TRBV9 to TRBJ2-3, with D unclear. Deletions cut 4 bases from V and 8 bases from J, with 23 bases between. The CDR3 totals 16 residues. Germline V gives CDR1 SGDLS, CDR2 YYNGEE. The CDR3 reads CASSLTRSLILGTQYF. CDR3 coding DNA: TGTGCCAGCAGCCTTACCCGAAGCTTAATACTTGGTACGCAGTATTTT.

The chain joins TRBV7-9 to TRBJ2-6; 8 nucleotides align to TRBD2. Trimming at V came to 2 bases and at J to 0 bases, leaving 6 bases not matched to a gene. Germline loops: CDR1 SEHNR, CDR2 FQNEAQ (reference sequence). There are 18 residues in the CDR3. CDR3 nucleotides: TGTGCCAGCAGCTTAATTACTAGCGGCTACTCTGGGGCCAACGTCCTGACTTTC. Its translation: CASSLITSGYSGANVLTF.

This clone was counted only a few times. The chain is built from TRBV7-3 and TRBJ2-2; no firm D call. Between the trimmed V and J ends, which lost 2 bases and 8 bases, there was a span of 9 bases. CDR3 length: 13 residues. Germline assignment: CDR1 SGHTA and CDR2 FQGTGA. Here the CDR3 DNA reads TGTGCCAGCAGCTTACGGTTTGGTGGGGAGCTGTTTTTT. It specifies CASSLRFGGELFF.

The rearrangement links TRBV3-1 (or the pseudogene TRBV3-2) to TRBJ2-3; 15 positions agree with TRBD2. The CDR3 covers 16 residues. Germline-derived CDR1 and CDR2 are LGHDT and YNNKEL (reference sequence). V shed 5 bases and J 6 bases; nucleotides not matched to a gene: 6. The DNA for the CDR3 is TGTGCCAGCAGCGCGGGACTAGCGGGAGGTTGGGATACGCAGTATTTT. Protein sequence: CASSAGLAGGWDTQYF.

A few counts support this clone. This CDR3 is CASSLGTGLGNTEAFF. The CDR3 coding sequence is TGTGCCAGCAGCCTGGGGACAGGGCTTGGGAACACTGAAGCTTTCTTT. The rearrangement uses TRBV11-3 and TRBJ1-1; 9 positions match TRBD1. The CDR3 covers 16 residues. Per germline, CDR1 SGHNT and CDR2 YENEEA. The trim removed 5 bases at V and 1 base at J, leaving 8 bases unmatched.

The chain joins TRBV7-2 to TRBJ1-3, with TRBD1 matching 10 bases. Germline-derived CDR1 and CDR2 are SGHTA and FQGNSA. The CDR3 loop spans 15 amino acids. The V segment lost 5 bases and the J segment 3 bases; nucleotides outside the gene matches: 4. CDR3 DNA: TGTGCCAGCAGCCCGGGGACAGGGGTTGGAAACACCATATATTTT. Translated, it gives CASSPGTGVGNTIYF.

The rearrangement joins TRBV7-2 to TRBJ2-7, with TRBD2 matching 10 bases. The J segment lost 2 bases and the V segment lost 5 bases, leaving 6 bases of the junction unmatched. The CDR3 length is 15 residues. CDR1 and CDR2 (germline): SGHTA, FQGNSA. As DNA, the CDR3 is TGTGCCAGCAGCCAGACTAGCGGGCCAACCTACGAGCAGTACTTC. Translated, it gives CASSQTSGPTYEQYF.

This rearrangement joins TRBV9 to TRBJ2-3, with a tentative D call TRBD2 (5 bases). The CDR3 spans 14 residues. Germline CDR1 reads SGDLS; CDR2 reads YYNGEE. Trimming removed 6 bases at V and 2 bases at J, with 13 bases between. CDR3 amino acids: CASIRGPPTDTQYF. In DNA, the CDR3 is TGTGCCAGCATCCGAGGGCCCCCCACAGATACGCAGTATTTT.

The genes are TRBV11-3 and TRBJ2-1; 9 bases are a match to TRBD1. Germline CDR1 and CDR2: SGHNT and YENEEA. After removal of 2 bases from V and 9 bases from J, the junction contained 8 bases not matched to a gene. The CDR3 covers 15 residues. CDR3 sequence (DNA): TGTGCCAGCAGCTTAATGACAGGGGGAAATAGTGAGCAGTTCTTC. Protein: CASSLMTGGNSEQFF.

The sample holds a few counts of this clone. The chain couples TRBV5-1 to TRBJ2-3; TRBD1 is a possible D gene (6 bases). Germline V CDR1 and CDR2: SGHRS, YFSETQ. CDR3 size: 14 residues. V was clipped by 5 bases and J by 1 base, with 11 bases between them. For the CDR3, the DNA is TGCGCCAGCAGGGTGACAGGACGCACAGATACGCAGTATTTT. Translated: CASRVTGRTDTQYF.

This chain's CDR3 is CASRFTLGTPYGYTF. CDR3 DNA sequence: TGCGCCAGCAGATTTACTCTGGGGACACCTTATGGCTACACCTTC. The rearrangement links TRBV5-1 to TRBJ1-2; tentatively, D is TRBD1 (6 bases). The CDR3 runs to 15 residues. CDR1 SGHRS and CDR2 YFSETQ come from the germline V gene. V gave up 5 bases and J gave up 5 bases, with 19 bases separating them.

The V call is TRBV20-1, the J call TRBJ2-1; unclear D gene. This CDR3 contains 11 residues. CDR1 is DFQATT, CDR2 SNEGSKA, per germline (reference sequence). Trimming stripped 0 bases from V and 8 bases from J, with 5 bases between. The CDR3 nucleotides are TGCAGTGCTAGAGACCGGTATGAGCAGTTCTTC. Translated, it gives CSARDRYEQFF.

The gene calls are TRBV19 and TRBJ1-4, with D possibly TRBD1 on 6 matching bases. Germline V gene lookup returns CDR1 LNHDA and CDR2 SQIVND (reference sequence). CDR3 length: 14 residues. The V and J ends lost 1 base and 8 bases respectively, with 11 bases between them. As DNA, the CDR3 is TGTGCCAGTAGTATAGTCTCAGGGGAGGAAAAACTGTTTTTT. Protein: CASSIVSGEEKLFF.

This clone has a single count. The CDR3 nucleotides read TGTGCCAGCAGCTCTCGTCGAATGGAGACCTATGGCTACACCTTC. Protein sequence: CASSSRRMETYGYTF. The gene calls are TRBV7-8 and TRBJ1-2; D is ambiguous. The germline V gene encodes CDR1 SGHVS and CDR2 FQNEAQ. Trimming shortened V by 4 bases and J by 4 bases, and 16 bases separated the two germline ends. The CDR3 sequence is 15 residues long. The full variable domain, completed using reference TRBV7-8 and TRBJ1-2, is GAGVSQSPRYKVAKRGQDVALRCDPISGHVSLFWYQQALGQGPEFLTYFQNEAQLDKSGLPSDRFFAERPEGSVSTLKIQRTQQEDSAVYLCASSSRRMETYGYTFGSGTRLTVV.

The CDR3 sequence is CASSGWEGGTDTQYF. The CDR3 DNA reads as TGTGCCAGCAGTGGGTGGGAAGGGGGCACAGATACGCAGTATTTT. The chain couples TRBV2 to TRBJ2-3, with D possibly TRBD1 on 5 matching bases. CDR1 and CDR2 from the germline V gene are SNHLY and FYNNEI. The length of the CDR3 is 15 residues. V was clipped by 4 bases and J by 1 base, with 12 bases between them.

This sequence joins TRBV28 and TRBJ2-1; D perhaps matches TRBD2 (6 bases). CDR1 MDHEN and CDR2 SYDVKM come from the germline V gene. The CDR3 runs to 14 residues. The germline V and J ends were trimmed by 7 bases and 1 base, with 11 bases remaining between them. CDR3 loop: CASNVGGSYNEQFF. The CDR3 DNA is TGTGCCAGCAATGTGGGAGGATCCTACAATGAGCAGTTCTTC.

CDR3 sequence: CASSLLVGTGTSPLHF. The CDR3 DNA reads as TGTGCCAGCAGCTTGTTGGTGGGGACAGGAACCTCACCCCTCCACTTT. V and J are TRBV7-9 and TRBJ1-6; TRBD1 matches at 8 bases. This CDR3 comprises 16 residues. The ends lost 3 bases at V and 10 bases at J; junction bases unmatched: 11. The germline gives CDR1 SEHNR, CDR2 FQNEAQ (reference sequence).

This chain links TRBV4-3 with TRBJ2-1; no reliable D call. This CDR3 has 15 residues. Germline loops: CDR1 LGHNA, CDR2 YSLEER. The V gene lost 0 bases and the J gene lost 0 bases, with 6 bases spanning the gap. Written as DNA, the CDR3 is TGCGCCAGCAGCCAAGAACAGAGCTCCTACAATGAGCAGTTCTTC. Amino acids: CASSQEQSSYNEQFF.

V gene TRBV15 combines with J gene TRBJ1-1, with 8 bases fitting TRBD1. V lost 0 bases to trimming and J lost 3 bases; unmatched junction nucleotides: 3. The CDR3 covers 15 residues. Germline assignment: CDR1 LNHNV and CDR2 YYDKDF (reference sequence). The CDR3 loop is CATSRETGVYTEAFF. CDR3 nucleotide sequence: TGTGCCACCAGCAGAGAGACAGGGGTTTACACTGAAGCTTTCTTT.

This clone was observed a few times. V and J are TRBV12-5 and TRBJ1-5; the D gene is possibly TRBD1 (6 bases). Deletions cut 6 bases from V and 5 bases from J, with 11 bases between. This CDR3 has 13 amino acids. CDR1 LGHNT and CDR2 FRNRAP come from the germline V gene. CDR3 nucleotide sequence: TGTGCTAGTGGCCCAGGGGTAGATCAGCCCCAGCATTTT. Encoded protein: CASGPGVDQPQHF.

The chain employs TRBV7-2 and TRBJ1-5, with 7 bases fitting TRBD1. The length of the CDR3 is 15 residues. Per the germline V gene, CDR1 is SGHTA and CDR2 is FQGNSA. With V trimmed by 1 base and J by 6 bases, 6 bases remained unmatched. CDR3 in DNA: TGTGCCAGCAGCTTAGAAGGCAGGGGGAGTCAGCCCCAGCATTTT. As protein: CASSLEGRGSQPQHF.

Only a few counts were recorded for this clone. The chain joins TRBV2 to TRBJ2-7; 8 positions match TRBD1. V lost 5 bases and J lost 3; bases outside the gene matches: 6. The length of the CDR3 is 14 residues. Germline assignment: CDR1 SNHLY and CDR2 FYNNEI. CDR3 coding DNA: TGTGCCAGCAGTTTCGGACAGGGTGGCTACGAGCAGTACTTC. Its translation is CASSFGQGGYEQYF. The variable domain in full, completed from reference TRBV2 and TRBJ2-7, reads EPEVTQTPSHQVTQMGQEVILRCVPISNHLYFYWYRQILGQKVEFLVSFYNNEISEKSEIFDDQFSVERPDGSNFTLKIRSTKLEDSAMYFCASSFGQGGYEQYFGPGTRLTVT.

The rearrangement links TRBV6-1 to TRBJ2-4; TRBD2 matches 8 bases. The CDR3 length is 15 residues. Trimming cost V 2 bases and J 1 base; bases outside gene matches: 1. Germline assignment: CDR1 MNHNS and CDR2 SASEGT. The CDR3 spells CASSERGGAKNIQYF. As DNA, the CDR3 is TGTGCCAGCAGTGAACGGGGGGGTGCCAAAAACATTCAGTACTTC.

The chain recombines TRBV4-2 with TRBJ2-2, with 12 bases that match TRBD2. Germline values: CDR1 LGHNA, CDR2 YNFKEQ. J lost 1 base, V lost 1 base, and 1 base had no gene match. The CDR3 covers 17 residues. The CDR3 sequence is CASSQGTSGMNTGELFF. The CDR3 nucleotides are TGTGCCAGCAGCCAAGGGACTAGCGGGATGAACACCGGGGAGCTGTTTTTT.